The clone carrying this TCR beta chain came up a few times. Its antigen is unidentified. This sample was included in a study of beta chain features in type 1 diabetes. Regarding the study as a whole: A potential influence of HLA type upon TCRB rearrangement remained unresolved herein.

The V and J ends lost 0 bases and 1 base respectively, with 10 bases between them. This CDR3 has 14 residues. In germline, CDR1 is GTSNPN, CDR2 SVGIG (reference sequence). The authors sorted CD4+ naive, central memory, regulatory and stem cell-like memory cells via CD45RO/CCR7/CD25/CD127/CD95/CD27. Isolated RNA was reverse transcribed in full, so expressed TCRB transcripts were sequenced. Clones were read by immunoSEQ multiplex PCR, and TCRdb kept only the in-frame ones, dropping some. The sample shows some 410,000 clones, approximately 15% of them seen only once. The J gene is TRBJ2-7, the V gene TRBV30, with D unresolved. The sample comprised naive CD4+ T cells from blood. The receptor's source is a young man in good health. The CDR3 DNA reads TGTGCCTGGAGTGTACGAAGACCGTCCTACGAGCAGTACGTC. Protein: CAWSVRRPSYEQYV.